Following are 9 T cell receptor beta chains from one sample sequenced in a study of CD8 T cells in ankylosing spondylitis. TCRdb recomputed calls from the 5' RACE reads with MiXCR, one row per CDR3 protein. The sample includes some 250,000 distinct CDR3 sequences, about 24% of them seen just once. The sample consisted of blood, either unsorted or a sorted T cell fraction (not recorded which). The origin of the receptors is a male donor with ankylosing spondylitis or in good health (not recorded which).

The V and J genes are TRBV7-2 and TRBJ2-7; the match to TRBD2 covers 11 bases. Trimming took 1 base from V and 3 from J; bases not matched to a gene: 2. The length of the CDR3 is 15 residues. In germline, CDR1 is SGHTA, CDR2 FQGNSA. The CDR3, as DNA: TGTGCCAGCAGCTTAGGGCTAGCGGGGGGCTACGAGCAGTACTTC. Its protein is CASSLGLAGGYEQYF.

In this sample, this clonotype turned up many times. The J gene is TRBJ2-5, the V gene TRBV20-1; D is possibly TRBD2 (5 bases). V shed 1 base and J shed 0 bases, with 6 bases lying between them. CDR1 is DFQATT and CDR2 is SNEGSKA in the germline V gene (reference sequence). The CDR3 has 13 amino acids. The CDR3 DNA reads as TGCAGTGCTAGAGCGGACTACCAAGAGACCCAGTACTTC. This gives the protein CSARADYQETQYF.

This clonotype was detected many times. The chain has TRBV20-1 and TRBJ1-5; 7 bases are a match to TRBD1. The CDR3 loop spans 14 amino acids. Unmatched junction bases numbered 10, after V lost 3 bases and J lost 8 bases. Looked up from germline, CDR1 is DFQATT and CDR2 is SNEGSKA (reference sequence). In DNA, the CDR3 is TGCAGTGCTAGCCTGGGACAGCGGACAGAGCCCCAGCATTTT. Protein sequence: CSASLGQRTEPQHF.

This clonotype has a count of ten or more. V and J are TRBV21-1 and TRBJ1-6; the table's D call, TRBD1, has no DNA check behind it. TRBV21-1 is recorded as a pseudogene. This CDR3 region has 18 residues. In DNA form, the CDR3 reads TGTGCCAGCAGCAAATGGTGGGCAGGGGATCCCGAGGGTTCACCCCTCCACTTT. It encodes CASSKWWAGDPEGSPLHF.

The table lists this clonotype with many counts. The chain employs TRBV7-2 and TRBJ1-1; 9 bases line up with TRBD1. CDR1 and CDR2 from the germline V gene are SGHTA and FQGNSA. CDR3 length: 14 residues. V gave up 0 bases and J gave up 11 bases; unmatched junction bases: 7. The CDR3 sequence is CASSLAWDRDRAFF. CDR3 nucleotides: TGTGCCAGCAGCTTAGCATGGGACAGGGATCGGGCTTTCTTT.

This clonotype was picked up many times. The chain employs TRBV20-1 and TRBJ2-2; no definite D call. Germline CDR1 reads DFQATT; CDR2 reads SNEGSKA (reference sequence). V was pared by 1 base and J by 3 bases, with 6 bases between. This CDR3 region has 13 residues. This chain's CDR3 is CSARGGYTGELFF. The CDR3 coding sequence is TGCAGTGCTAGAGGAGGATACACCGGGGAGCTGTTTTTT.

The V and J genes are TRBV3-1 and TRBJ1-6; weak D call: TRBD1 (5 bases). CDR1 is LGHDT and CDR2 is YNNKEL in the germline V gene (reference sequence). The CDR3 loop spans 15 amino acids. The V and J ends lost 1 base and 15 bases respectively, with 19 bases between them. In nucleotides, the CDR3 is TGTGCCAGCAGCCAAGGATGGGACGGCCGAAGTATCCTCCACTTT. It is translated as CASSQGWDGRSILHF.

This clonotype occurred many times. The chain employs TRBV12-3 or TRBV12-4 and TRBJ1-5; D is unclear. The CDR3 length is 13 residues. V was clipped by 6 bases and J by 1 base, with 7 bases between them. CDR3 coding DNA: TGTGCCAGCAGCCCTAGAAGCAATCAGCCCCAGCATTTT. As protein: CASSPRSNQPQHF.

This clonotype was seen a few times. The chain is built from TRBV20-1 and TRBJ2-5; D might be TRBD1 or TRBD2, each matching 6 bases. Germline V gives CDR1 DFQATT, CDR2 SNEGSKA (reference sequence). V gave up 3 bases and J gave up 1 base, with 12 bases separating them. This CDR3 is built from 14 residues. The CDR3 coding sequence is TGCAGTGCTAGGAGGGGGGACGTCCAAGAGACCCAGTACTTC. Amino acids: CSARRGDVQETQYF.